This T cell receptor beta chain was sequenced for a study of PD-L1 blockade in urothelial cancer. Specified time point: peripheral blood 6 weeks after treatment start. Into every PCR, synthetic TCR analog templates were spiked. Libraries were prepared by immunoSEQ multiplex PCR; TCRdb keeps only in-frame clonotypes and omits some of them. The table has 100,000 to 150,000 clones, around 86% seen once. The CDR3 has 17 amino acids. Germline CDR1 reads LNHDA; CDR2 reads SQIVND (reference sequence). Trimming cost V 5 bases and J 5 bases; bases outside gene matches: 17. The chain recombines TRBV19 with TRBJ1-2, with 7 bases matching TRBD1. The TCR comes from a man aged 45-60 years with urothelial cancer. This specimen was PBMCs, taken around atezolizumab (anti-PD-L1) treatment. DNA for the CDR3: TGTGCCAGTAGTGACCTTGGCCCCTCGACAGGGAAATATGGCTACACCTTC. Translating it yields CASSDLGPSTGKYGYTF. Drawing the rest from reference TRBV19 and TRBJ1-2, the complete variable domain is DGGITQSPKYLFRKEGQNVTLSCEQNLNHDAMYWYRQDPGQGLRLIYYSQIVNDFQKGDIAEGYSVSREKKESFPLTVTSAQKNPTAFYLCASSDLGPSTGKYGYTFGSGTRLTVV.